This T cell receptor beta chain was recovered during a study of identical twins. TCRdb independently ran MiXCR on the 5' RACE reads; one entry per CDR3 protein. This sample has 350,000 to 450,000 distinct CDR3 sequences, with about 18% found just once. In its sample, this clonotype was seen many times. Per the germline V gene, CDR1 is SEHNR and CDR2 is FQNEAQ (reference sequence). This CDR3 is 16 amino acids long. V lost 4 bases to trimming and J lost 2 bases; unmatched junction nucleotides: 8. Material for sequencing was naive T cells sorted from blood. V usage is TRBV7-9 and J usage is TRBJ2-5, with 9 bases that match TRBD1. This TCR was recovered from a man between 45 and 60 years old in good health. CDR3: CASSSGTGSSQETQYF. The CDR3, as DNA: TGTGCCAGCAGCTCGGGGACAGGGTCATCACAAGAGACCCAGTACTTC.